The 26 T cell receptor beta chains below were found in one sample sequenced in a study of blood T cell repertoires in COVID-19. The table came from immunoSEQ multiplex PCR; TCRdb's copy has only in-frame clones and leaves some out. The sample includes around 450,000 clones, 90% of them seen just once. Sequenced: PBMCs or T cells enriched from blood (not recorded which). These receptors were obtained from a man aged 18 to 29 who had recovered from COVID-19.

This clone was detected only a few times. The V call is TRBV5-8, the J call TRBJ2-2, with a weak D call TRBD2 (7 bases). The CDR3 sequence is 16 residues long. Germline V gives CDR1 SGHTS, CDR2 YDEGEE. Trimming pared 3 bases from V and 5 bases from J, leaving 17 bases between. The CDR3, as DNA: TGTGCCAGCAGCTCTTTAGCGGGCCAGGGGACCGGGGAGCTGTTTTTT. Protein: CASSSLAGQGTGELFF.

The gene calls are TRBV6-5 and TRBJ1-6; unclear D gene. V was pared by 6 bases and J by 5 bases, with 17 bases between. Per the germline V gene, CDR1 is MNHEY and CDR2 is SVGAGI. The CDR3 totals 16 residues. The CDR3 region has the DNA TGTGCCAGCAGATACGTTACCTCACTGAATAATTCACCCCTCCACTTT. Translated, it gives CASRYVTSLNNSPLHF.

The chain combines TRBV19 with TRBJ2-4, with TRBD2 identical over 8 bases. The CDR3 is 16 residues long. Trimming took 6 bases from V and 0 from J; bases not matched to a gene: 7. The V gene's germline CDR1 is LNHDA and CDR2 SQIVND (reference sequence). The CDR3 bases are TGTGCCAGTAGGGAATATAGCGGGGTAGCCAAAAACATTCAGTACTTC. Amino acid sequence: CASREYSGVAKNIQYF.

This chain uses TRBV7-8 with TRBJ1-6; 7 nucleotides match TRBD1. This CDR3 region has 15 residues. From germline, CDR1 is SGHVS and CDR2 FQNEAQ. Trimming cost V 4 bases and J 7 bases; bases outside gene matches: 7. CDR3 nucleotides: TGTGCCAGCAGCTCGGGACAGATAATCAATTCACCCCTCCACTTT. Translating it yields CASSSGQIINSPLHF.

The chain couples TRBV7-9 to TRBJ2-2; possible D gene TRBD1, 5 bases. The V end was cut by 3 bases, the J end by 4 bases, with 12 bases between. Germline V gives CDR1 SEHNR, CDR2 FQNEAQ (reference sequence). The CDR3 consists of 15 residues. The CDR3 loop reads CASSFTIGATGELFF. The CDR3 DNA sequence: TGTGCCAGCAGCTTTACGATAGGGGCCACCGGGGAGCTGTTTTTT.

The chain has TRBV2 and TRBJ1-2; TRBD1 matches at 7 bases. The germline CDR1 and CDR2 sequences are SNHLY and FYNNEI. J gave up 0 bases and V 6 bases, and 4 bases lay outside the gene matches. The CDR3 runs 14 residues. The CDR3 protein is CASRDRFANYGYTF. The DNA for the CDR3 is TGTGCCAGCAGGGACAGGTTCGCTAACTATGGCTACACCTTC.

This chain connects TRBV10-3 to TRBJ1-6, with TRBD1 as a possible D gene (5 bases). The germline V and J ends were trimmed by 8 bases and 7 bases, with 18 bases remaining between them. This CDR3 spans 15 amino acids. CDR1 is ENHRY, CDR2 SYGVKD, per germline. The CDR3, as DNA: TGTGCCATCGGAGACCCCCGGACACTCAATTCACCCCTCCACTTT. Translated, it gives CAIGDPRTLNSPLHF.

The chain carries TRBV25-1 and TRBJ1-1; D not certain. Germline V CDR1 and CDR2: MGHDK, SYGVNS. The V and J ends lost 4 bases and 5 bases respectively, with 8 bases between them. The CDR3 loop spans 12 amino acids. CDR3 sequence reads: CASSAGRTEAFF. The CDR3 coding sequence is TGTGCCAGCAGTGCCGGGAGGACTGAAGCTTTCTTT.

CDR3 protein: CASSLAGGRFTGELFF. Written as DNA, the CDR3 is TGTGCCAGCAGCTTAGCGGGGGGGCGCTTCACCGGGGAGCTGTTTTTT. The rearrangement uses TRBV11-3 and TRBJ2-2; 8 bases align to TRBD2. From germline, CDR1 is SGHNT and CDR2 YENEEA. V was pared by 1 base and J by 4 bases, with 5 bases of the junction left unmatched. CDR3 length: 16 amino acids. Full variable domain (remainder filled in from reference TRBV11-3 and TRBJ2-2): EAGVVQSPRYKIIEKKQPVAFWCNPISGHNTLYWYLQNLGQGPELLIRYENEEAVDDSQLPKDRFSAERLKGVDSTLKIQPAELGDSAVYLCASSLAGGRFTGELFFGEGSRLTVL.

The chain recombines TRBV7-2 with TRBJ1-5; no reliable D call. The CDR3 runs to 14 residues. Trimming shortened V by 1 base and J by 9 bases, and 13 bases separated the two germline ends. Germline assignment: CDR1 SGHTA and CDR2 FQGNSA. The CDR3 DNA follows: TGTGCCAGCAGCTTAGATGGAGGGATCGGGCCCCAGCATTTT. Protein product: CASSLDGGIGPQHF.

The rearrangement joins TRBV19 to TRBJ2-3; no firm D call. This CDR3 has 12 residues. Trimming removed 5 bases at V and 8 bases at J, with 11 bases between. The V gene's germline CDR1 is LNHDA and CDR2 SQIVND (reference sequence). CDR3 sequence reads: CASSSDAGTQYF. CDR3 sequence (DNA): TGTGCCAGTAGTTCTGATGCCGGTACGCAGTATTTT.

This chain uses TRBV18 with TRBJ2-7; the match to TRBD2 covers 7 bases. This CDR3 spans 14 amino acids. Germline lookup yields CDR1 KGHSH and CDR2 LQKENI. The junction had 8 bases not matched to a gene; V was cut back by 5 bases and J by 4 bases. The CDR3 is CASSEGTTKYEQYF. CDR3 in DNA: TGTGCCAGCTCAGAGGGGACTACTAAGTACGAGCAGTACTTC.

This chain joins TRBV12-3 or TRBV12-4 and TRBJ1-2, with D possibly TRBD1 on 6 matching bases. Trimming pared 7 bases from V and 7 bases from J, leaving 16 bases between. The CDR3 totals 13 residues. CDR3 coding DNA: TGTGCCAGCACCCTGGGGGGGCTTGGTGGCTACACCTTC. Translating it yields CASTLGGLGGYTF.

The chain recombines TRBV3-1 (or the pseudogene TRBV3-2) with TRBJ1-1; D may be TRBD1 (5 bases). Per the germline V gene, CDR1 is LGHDT and CDR2 is YNNKEL (reference sequence). V was shortened by 4 bases and J by 2 bases, with 8 bases between the two germline ends. The CDR3 sequence is 13 residues long. The CDR3 DNA reads as TGTGCCAGCAGCCGCGGGACCAACACTGAAGCTTTCTTT. It codes for CASSRGTNTEAFF.

The chain combines TRBV19 with TRBJ1-4; D is unclear. This CDR3 has 16 residues. Trimming took off 5 bases at V and 2 bases at J, with 15 bases between the two ends. Germline V gene lookup returns CDR1 LNHDA and CDR2 SQIVND (reference sequence). CDR3 loop: CASSPAAGRTNEKLFF. The CDR3 bases are TGTGCCAGTAGTCCAGCGGCGGGTCGGACTAATGAAAAACTGTTTTTT.

V and J are TRBV10-3 and TRBJ2-2, with no clear D. V lost 6 bases to trimming and J lost 6 bases, with 14 bases between them. The CDR3 contains 14 residues. Germline assignment: CDR1 ENHRY and CDR2 SYGVKD. In DNA, the CDR3 is TGTGCCATCAGGACTCGCCCAGAGGCCGGGGAGCTGTTTTTT. It codes for CAIRTRPEAGELFF.

The genes are TRBV2 and TRBJ1-6; 9 bases map to TRBD1. Germline CDR1 and CDR2: SNHLY and FYNNEI. Trimming took 9 bases from V and 10 from J; bases not matched to a gene: 7. The CDR3 has 13 residues. As DNA, the CDR3 is TGTGCCAGGGCTACAGGGGGCCCCTCACCCCTCCACTTT. This encodes CARATGGPSPLHF.

Notes on this clone: The same CDR3 arises from other DNA sequences in this sample as well. The chain employs TRBV28 and TRBJ1-1; D is ambiguous. Trimming removed 6 bases from V and 2 bases from J, with 7 bases in between. CDR1 MDHEN and CDR2 SYDVKM come from the germline V gene. The CDR3 has 12 amino acids. CDR3 DNA: TGTGCCAGCAGATCAGTCAACACTGAAGCTTTCTTT. It is translated as CASRSVNTEAFF.

The J gene is TRBJ1-3, the V gene TRBV2; D is undetermined. With 2 bases removed from V and 4 bases from J, the gap between germline ends came to 3 bases. This CDR3 comprises 12 residues. Germline CDR1 is SNHLY and CDR2 is FYNNEI. Here the CDR3 DNA reads TGTGCCAGCAGTGAACAGGGAAACACCATATATTTT. Its translation: CASSEQGNTIYF.

The chain links TRBV4-1 to TRBJ2-4, with D maybe TRBD2 (5 bases). The CDR3 extends over 16 amino acids. The V gene's germline CDR1 is MGHRA and CDR2 YSYEKL. Trimming removed 4 bases from V and 1 base from J, with 14 bases in between. CDR3 sequence: CASSRELNNAKNIQYF. CDR3 nucleotides: TGCGCCAGCAGCCGGGAGCTCAACAACGCCAAAAACATTCAGTACTTC.

The gene calls are TRBV5-1 and TRBJ1-1; D not resolved. This CDR3 has 13 amino acids. Germline V CDR1 and CDR2: SGHRS, YFSETQ. Trimming stripped 4 bases from V and 6 bases from J, with 13 bases between. The CDR3 DNA is TGCGCCAGCAGCCCTATAAAAAGCGCTGAAGCTTTCTTT. This encodes CASSPIKSAEAFF.

The V gene is TRBV18, the J gene TRBJ1-2, with D perhaps TRBD1 (5 bases). This CDR3 has 12 amino acids. V dropped 2 bases and J dropped 8 bases, with 9 bases sitting between them. CDR1 is KGHSH and CDR2 is LQKENI in the germline V gene. The DNA of the CDR3 is TGTGCCAGCTCACCAGGGGCGGCGGGCTACACCTTC. It codes for CASSPGAAGYTF.

The gene calls are TRBV7-3 and TRBJ1-2; D remains ambiguous. The V and J ends lost 1 base and 3 bases respectively, with 12 bases between them. Germline assignment: CDR1 SGHTA and CDR2 FQGTGA. The CDR3 sequence is 15 residues long. CDR3 sequence: CASSLRAERDYGYTF. The CDR3 coding sequence is TGTGCCAGCAGCTTAAGGGCAGAGCGGGACTATGGCTACACCTTC.

This chain uses TRBV28 with TRBJ1-5; D uncertain. Trimming removed 3 bases at V and 5 bases at J, with 5 bases between. Germline values: CDR1 MDHEN, CDR2 SYDVKM. The CDR3 contains 12 residues. Written as DNA, the CDR3 is TGTGCCAGCAGTTTTTCAGATCAGCCCCAGCATTTT. The encoded protein is CASSFSDQPQHF.

The chain has TRBV7-3 and TRBJ1-1; no clear D gene. V lost 5 bases and J lost 5, with 12 bases in between. CDR1 SGHTA and CDR2 FQGTGA come from the germline V gene. The CDR3 totals 13 residues. This chain's CDR3 is CASSEHRGTEAFF. CDR3 nucleotides: TGTGCCAGCAGCGAACACAGAGGGACTGAAGCTTTCTTT. The full variable domain, with the rest looked up from reference TRBV7-3 and TRBJ1-1, is GAGVSQTPSNKVTEKGKYVELRCDPISGHTALYWYRQSLGQGPEFLIYFQGTGAADDSGLPNDRFFAVRPEGSVSTLKIQRTERGDSAVYLCASSEHRGTEAFFGQGTRLTVV.

The gene calls are TRBV5-1 and TRBJ2-7; TRBD2 matches at 7 bases. The ends lost 0 bases at V and 3 bases at J; junction bases unmatched: 6. The CDR3 is 15 residues long. The germline CDR1 and CDR2 sequences are SGHRS and YFSETQ. The CDR3 here is CASSLGASGYYEQYF. As DNA, the CDR3 is TGCGCCAGCAGCTTGGGTGCTAGCGGATACTACGAGCAGTACTTC.